This T cell receptor (beta chain) was recorded in a study of post-analysis software for immune sequencing data (dated by TCRdb to the mid-2010s). Background on the whole study: Disease courses on record covered relapsing-remitting, secondary progressive and progressive-relapsing multiple sclerosis, though some patients had no subtype annotation. The patient repertoires were compared against around eleven previously published healthy control repertoires obtained from donors aged about 6 to 26 years. A subset of samples was prepared in parallel using single-end sample barcoding, then pooled and co-amplified after Illumina adapter ligation.

Ends trimmed: V by 7 bases, J by 6 bases; bases unmatched to a gene: 12. From its cysteine to its phenylalanine, the CDR3 spans 15 amino acids. The sequence is cut down to CDR3 DNA, 45 bases in frame from base 1. Based on the germline V gene, the CDR1 and CDR2 sequences are SGHTA and FQGNSA. In regard to this clonotype: Its antigen is unknown. No quality values exist for individual bases; no much larger clone is one base distant.

TCR beta repertoires were profiled from peripheral blood of approximately 13 young patients with multiple sclerosis to demonstrate the VDJtools post-analysis software. The patients with multiple sclerosis were children and adolescents between roughly 6 and 15 years of age. Library method: PCR. The sample was run on an Illumina HiSeq 2500. Unique molecular identifiers were incorporated into TCR beta cDNA libraries to reduce PCR and sequencing biases. About 500,000 cDNA molecules were obtained for every 1 to 10 million input T cells, so each molecule roughly corresponded to one T cell. The patient libraries were prepared and sequenced with the same protocol used for the earlier healthy control dataset. Samples belonging to the same batch were prepared together, multiplexed and sequenced on a shared HiSeq lane. Per the authors' processing: Raw barcoded reads were processed with MIGEC, discarding single-read molecular identifier groups before consensus assembly and CDR3 extraction. Clonotype tables were post-analysed with VDJtools, and diversity was normalized by down-sampling all datasets to the smallest sample size. To correct batch-related cross-sample contamination, repertoire overlap clustering matched CDR3 amino acid sequences but not nucleotide sequences. Clones were called with MiXCR by TCRdb after fastp trimmed the public reads at Q25, and only in-frame beta chains were retained. Every distinct CDR3 protein forms one entry, paired with its most common genes and DNA. TCRdb's processing, not the study's, gives the V and J calls here. The sample contains 650,000 to 850,000 distinct CDR3 sequences, roughly 50% of them found a single time. Roughly 5.2% of the sample goes to the ten largest clones.

Overall study outcomes, separate from this receptor: When samples were clustered directly using the F measure, samples prepared in the same batch co-clustered strongly, which prompted a batch-effect correction. Significantly higher frequencies in patients than in controls were found for about 5 TRBV segments, including TRBV5-6, TRBV5-1 and TRBV20-1. Multiple sclerosis patients had significantly lower normalized Chao1 diversity than controls, a result that suggests substantial peripheral T-cell clonal expansion. The multiple sclerosis patient group was slightly younger than the control group.

The receptor's source is a girl aged 5-17 years with multiple sclerosis. The sequence links TRBV7-2 to TRBJ2-5, with 9 junctional bases fitting TRBD2. Material: blood. The CDR3 region has the sequence CASKAGLAPEKTQYF. The nucleotides are TGTGCCAGCAAGGCGGGACTAGCTCCCGAAAAGACCCAGTACTTC.